This TCR beta chain was obtained from a study of graft-versus-host responses after intestinal transplantation. Profiled with immunoSEQ multiplex PCR; TCRdb holds only in-frame clones, not every one. This table has about 3,300 clones, 79% appearing once. This CDR3 comprises 18 residues. The graft tissue was processed, and this released both intraepithelial and lamina propria lymphocytes. Sequenced here: ileum tissue, sampled roughly 18 and 21 days after intestinal transplantation. The chain combines TRBV21-1 with TRBJ1-1; the table calls TRBD1, which could not be checked here. TRBV21-1 is marked as a pseudogene. The clonotype comes from a human patient who received an intestinal transplant, so some T cells may come from the graft donor. In DNA, the CDR3 is TGTGCCAGCAGCCCGGGACAGGGGGCGAAGCGGATGAACACTGAAGCTTTCTTT. Residues: CASSPGQGAKRMNTEAFF.